This T cell receptor beta chain was recorded in a study of cytomegalovirus exposure and HLA in healthy donors. CDR3 length: 15 amino acids. Looked up from germline, CDR1 is LNHNV and CDR2 is YYDKDF (reference sequence). Losses at the gene ends were 3 bases for V and 6 bases for J; bases not matched to a gene: 6. Use of 60 Vbeta and 13 Jbeta primers characterized the PCR. Per the study methods: Approximately 11 million shared chains were among tens of millions of unique TCR beta chains counted in a later analysis. Sequenced by immunoSEQ multiplex PCR; TCRdb stores in-frame clones only, minus some. V and J calls plus clone size are reproduced from that table; the DNA served to infer D and trimming. The data hold 200,000 to 250,000 clones, with approximately 81% observed a single time.

Sequenced material: PBMCs. The chain is built from TRBV15 and TRBJ2-7, with 12 bases lining up with TRBD2. The TCR was taken from a human donor in good health. The CDR3 sequence: CATSSLAGGALEQYF. The CDR3 bases are TGTGCCACCAGCAGTCTAGCGGGAGGGGCCCTCGAGCAGTACTTC.